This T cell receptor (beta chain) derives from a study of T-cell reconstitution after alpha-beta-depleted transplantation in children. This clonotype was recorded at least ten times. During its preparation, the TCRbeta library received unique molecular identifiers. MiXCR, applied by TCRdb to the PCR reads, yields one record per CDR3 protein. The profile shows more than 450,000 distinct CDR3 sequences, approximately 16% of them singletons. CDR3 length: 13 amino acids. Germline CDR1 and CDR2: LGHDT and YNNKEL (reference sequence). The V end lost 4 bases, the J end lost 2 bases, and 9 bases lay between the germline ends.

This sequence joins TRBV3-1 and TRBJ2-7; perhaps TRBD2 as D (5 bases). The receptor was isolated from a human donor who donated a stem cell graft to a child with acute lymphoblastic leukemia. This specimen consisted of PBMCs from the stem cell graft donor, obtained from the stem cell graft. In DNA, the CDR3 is TGTGCCAGCAGCCTCGGACTTACCTACGAGCAGTACTTC. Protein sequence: CASSLGLTYEQYF.